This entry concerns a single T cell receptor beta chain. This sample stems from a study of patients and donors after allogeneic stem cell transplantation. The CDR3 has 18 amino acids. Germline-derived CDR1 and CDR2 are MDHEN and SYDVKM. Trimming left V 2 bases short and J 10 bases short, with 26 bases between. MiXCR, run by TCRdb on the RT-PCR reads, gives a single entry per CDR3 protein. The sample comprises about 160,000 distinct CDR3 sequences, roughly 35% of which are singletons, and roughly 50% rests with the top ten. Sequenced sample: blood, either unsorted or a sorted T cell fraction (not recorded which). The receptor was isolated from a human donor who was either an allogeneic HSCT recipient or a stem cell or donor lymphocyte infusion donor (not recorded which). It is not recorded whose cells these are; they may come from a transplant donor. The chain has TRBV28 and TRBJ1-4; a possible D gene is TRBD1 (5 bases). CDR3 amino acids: CASSLGTANRGGRGKLFF. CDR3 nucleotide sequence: TGTGCCAGCAGTTTAGGGACCGCAAATAGGGGAGGTCGTGGAAAACTGTTTTTT.